This TCR beta chain is from a study of blood T cell repertoires in COVID-19. Study-wide background: The cDNA or gDNA used as material had been derived from T cells, B-cell-depleted T cells, or PBMCs.

The CDR3 consists of 13 residues. The V gene's germline CDR1 is SGHRS and CDR2 YFSETQ. V was clipped by 4 bases and J by 3 bases; unmatched bases: 3. Produced via immunoSEQ multiplex PCR; TCRdb's table is partial and in-frame only. The table records roughly 220,000 clones, around 84% of them present only once. Sequencing was performed on peripheral blood. The sequence was obtained from a woman aged 35 to 49 who had recovered from COVID-19. The chain is built from TRBV5-1 and TRBJ2-7; 8 bases map to TRBD1. The CDR3 region is CASSGTGGYEQYF. The CDR3 DNA sequence: TGCGCCAGCAGCGGAACAGGGGGCTACGAGCAGTACTTC. Filled out from reference TRBV5-1 and TRBJ2-7, the complete variable domain reads KAGVTQTPRYLIKTRGQQVTLSCSPISGHRSVSWYQQTPGQGLQFLFEYFSETQRNKGNFPGRFSGRQFSNSRSEMNVSTLELGDSALYLCASSGTGGYEQYFGPGTRLTVT.